This T cell receptor (beta chain) was documented in a study of cytomegalovirus exposure and HLA in healthy donors. The PCR had 60 Vbeta and 13 Jbeta primers. The assay was immunoSEQ multiplex PCR, and TCRdb's table has in-frame clones only and misses some. The sample lists 95,000 to 100,000 clones; 60% to 85% were seen once. The J segment lost 4 bases and the V segment lost 3 bases, leaving 0 bases of the junction unmatched. The CDR3 is made up of 13 amino acids. Looked up from germline, CDR1 is LNHDA and CDR2 is SQIVND (reference sequence). This clone came up a few times. The TCR was taken from a man over 45 in good health and CMV-seronegative. The sequenced sample was PBMCs. This rearrangement joins TRBV19 to TRBJ1-1; 9 bases align to TRBD1. CDR3 residues: CASSMGQGTEAFF. For the CDR3, the DNA is TGTGCCAGTAGTATGGGACAGGGCACTGAAGCTTTCTTT.